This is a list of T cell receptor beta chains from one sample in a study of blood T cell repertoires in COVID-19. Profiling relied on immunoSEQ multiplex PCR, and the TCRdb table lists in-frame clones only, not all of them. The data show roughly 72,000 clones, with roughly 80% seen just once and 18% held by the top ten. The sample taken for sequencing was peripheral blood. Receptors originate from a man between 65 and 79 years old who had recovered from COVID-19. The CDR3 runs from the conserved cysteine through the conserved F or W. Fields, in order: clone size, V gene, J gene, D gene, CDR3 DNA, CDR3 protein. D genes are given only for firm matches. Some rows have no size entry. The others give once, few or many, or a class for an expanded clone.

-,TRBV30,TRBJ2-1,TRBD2,TGTGCCTGGAGGGAACTAGCGGAAAGCAATGAGCAGTTCTTC,CAWRELAESNEQFF
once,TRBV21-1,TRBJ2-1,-,TGTGCCAGCAGCAACAGGGCTGGGGCATCCTACAATGAGCAGTTCTTC,CASSNRAGASYNEQFF
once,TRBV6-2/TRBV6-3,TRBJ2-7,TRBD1,TGTGCCAGCAGCCACCAGGGACAGGTCTACTACGAGCAGTACTTC,CASSHQGQVYYEQYF
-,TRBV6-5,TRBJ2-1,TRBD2,TGTGCCAGCAAGAGGGCGGGGGGACATGAGCAGTTCTTC,CASKRAGGHEQFF
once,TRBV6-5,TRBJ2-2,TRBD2,TGTGCCAGCAGTTACGGGAGGGTTTCTGGCCGGGAGCTGTTTTTT,CASSYGRVSGRELFF
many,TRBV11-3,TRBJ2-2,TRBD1,TGTGCCAGCAGCCCCGCAGGGGGCAGTCTTCCCGGGGAGCTGTTTTTT,CASSPAGGSLPGELFF
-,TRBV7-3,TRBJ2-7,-,TGTGCCAGCAGCCAAGGTCCTGCAGGTCACTACGAGCAGTACTTC,CASSQGPAGHYEQYF
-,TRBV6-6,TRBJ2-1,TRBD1,TGTGCCAGCAGTTACTCGGACAGGGGGGATTACAATGAGCAGTTCTTC,CASSYSDRGDYNEQFF
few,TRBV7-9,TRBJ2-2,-,TGTGCCAGCAGCTTTTTAACAGGGTCGGGGGAGCTGTTTTTT,CASSFLTGSGELFF
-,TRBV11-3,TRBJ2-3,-,TGTGCCAGCAGCTTAGATCTAGCCCCATCGATCCACACAGATACGCAGTATTTT,CASSLDLAPSIHTDTQYF
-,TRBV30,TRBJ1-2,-,TGTGCCTGGACCCTTCGGGGGGCGCTGGGCTACACCTTC,CAWTLRGALGYTF
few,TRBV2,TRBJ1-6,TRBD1,TGTGCCAGCAGTCCCTCGGGACAGGGGAAATCACCCCTCCACTTT,CASSPSGQGKSPLHF
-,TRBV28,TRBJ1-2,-,TGTGCCAGCAGTGAACCAGCGGGGGGCGGGTTCTATGGCTACACCTTC,CASSEPAGGGFYGYTF
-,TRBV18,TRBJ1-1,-,TGTGCCAGCTCACCAGTCTCAGGGAACACTGAAGCTTTCTTT,CASSPVSGNTEAFF
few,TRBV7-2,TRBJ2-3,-,TGTGCCAGCGCGGGACCCTTCGGGGTGGATACGCAGTATTTT,CASAGPFGVDTQYF
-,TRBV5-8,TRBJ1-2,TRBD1,TGTGCCAGCAGCCTAACCGCGACAGGGTCCGGCTACACCTTC,CASSLTATGSGYTF
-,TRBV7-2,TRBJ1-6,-,TGTGCCAGCAGCTTAGTTTCCGGGGATAATTCACCCCTCCACTTT,CASSLVSGDNSPLHF
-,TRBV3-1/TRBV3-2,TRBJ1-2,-,TGTGCCAGCAGCCCGGAGGGTAACTATGGCTACACCTTC,CASSPEGNYGYTF
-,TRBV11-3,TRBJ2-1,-,TGTGCCAGCAGCTTAATCCGGGGGACTAATGAGCAGTTCTTC,CASSLIRGTNEQFF
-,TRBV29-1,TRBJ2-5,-,TGCAGCGTTGAAGATCGCGGGCCCCTCTTCGCGGGGATCGGAGAGACCCAGTACTTC,CSVEDRGPLFAGIGETQYF
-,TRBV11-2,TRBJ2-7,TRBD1,TGTGCCAGCAGCTTAGATGTGGGACAGCCCTACGAGCAGTACTTC,CASSLDVGQPYEQYF
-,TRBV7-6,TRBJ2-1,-,TGTGCCAGCAGCTCGACAGTCAGCCTTTACAATGAGCAGTTCTTC,CASSSTVSLYNEQFF
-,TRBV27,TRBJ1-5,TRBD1,TGTGCCAGCAGTTTCGGGACAGGTTATCGTCAGCCCCAGCATTTT,CASSFGTGYRQPQHF
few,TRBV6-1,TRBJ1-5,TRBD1,TGTGCCAGCAGTGCCCGGGACAGGGGACCAGGACAGCCCCAGCATTTT,CASSARDRGPGQPQHF
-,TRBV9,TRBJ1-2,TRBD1,TGTGCCAGCAGCGTAGTGACAGGGGGGACGGGAGGCTACACCTTC,CASSVVTGGTGGYTF
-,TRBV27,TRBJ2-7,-,TGTGCCAGCAGTGGCGCTACAGGGTCGTACGAGCAGTACTTC,CASSGATGSYEQYF
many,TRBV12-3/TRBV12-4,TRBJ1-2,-,TGTGCCAGCAGTTTACGAGACACCTATGGCTACACCTTC,CASSLRDTYGYTF
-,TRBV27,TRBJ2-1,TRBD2,TGTGCCAGCACGACCCGGGGGGGCGGCAATGAGCAGTTCTTC,CASTTRGGGNEQFF
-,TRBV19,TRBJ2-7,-,TGTGCCAGTGCCGCAGGGGGGCGGTCTTCCTACGAGCAGTACTTC,CASAAGGRSSYEQYF
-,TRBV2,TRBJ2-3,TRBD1,TGTGCCAGCAGTGTCGCGAGGGACAGGAGCACAGATACGCAGTATTTT,CASSVARDRSTDTQYF
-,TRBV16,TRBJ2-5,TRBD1,TGTGCCAGCAGCCAAATTAAGGGGACAGCGTACTTC,CASSQIKGTAYF
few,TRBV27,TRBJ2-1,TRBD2,TGTGCCAGCACCAGGGTAGGGGGACTAGCGGGAGATGAGCAGTTCTTC,CASTRVGGLAGDEQFF
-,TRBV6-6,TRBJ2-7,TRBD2,TGTGCCAGCAGTTACCCTAGCGGGGGGAACTACGAGCAGTACTTC,CASSYPSGGNYEQYF
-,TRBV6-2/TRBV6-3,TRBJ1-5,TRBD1,TGTGCCAGCAGTGGGGGGACAGGGCGTCAGCCCCAGCATTTT,CASSGGTGRQPQHF
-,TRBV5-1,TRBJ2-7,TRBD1,TGCGCCAGCAGCTTGGGGACAGGGGCTCTCGAGCAGTACTTC,CASSLGTGALEQYF